This T cell receptor (beta chain) was obtained from a study of blood T cell repertoires in COVID-19. About the research overall: PBMCs, B-cell-depleted T cells, or T cells were the source of the cDNA or gDNA that made up the material.

The germline V and J ends were trimmed by 2 bases and 5 bases, with 15 bases remaining between them. The length of the CDR3 is 16 residues. CDR1 and CDR2 (germline): SGHTA, FQGTGA. TCRdb keeps only in-frame clones here, not all; method: immunoSEQ multiplex PCR. The sample holds a few hundred thousand clones, 85% to 90% seen once. The sequencing sample was made of peripheral blood. The V and J genes are TRBV7-3 and TRBJ2-2; TRBD1 might be the D (5 bases). The receptor comes from a man aged 60 to 75 with acute or convalescent COVID-19. This chain's CDR3 is CASSLLPGRGTGELFF. The DNA for the CDR3 is TGTGCCAGCAGCTTATTGCCAGGGCGAGGTACCGGGGAGCTGTTTTTT.